This T cell receptor (beta chain) comes out of a study of monozygotic twins with inflammatory bowel disease. Findings and limits, study-wide: Possibly because of limited power, concordant and discordant twins showed no difference in repertoire similarity. Fewer clonotypes were shared with others by IBD patients than by healthy twins, especially with disease activity. A reduction in TCRbeta diversity (inverse Simpson) was seen in IBD patients relative to healthy co-twins.

CDR1 and CDR2 (germline): KGHDR, SFDVKD. This CDR3 comprises 16 residues. Comment on this clonotype: Antigen specificity is unknown.

Reprocessing the 5' RACE reads, TCRdb reports a single entry for every CDR3 protein and omits DNA. Its table records over 90,000 distinct CDR3 sequences. Sequenced: blood. J is TRBJ2-1 and V is TRBV24-1; TCRdb's D call of TRBD2 is untestable without DNA. This clonotype was sampled from a human donor with ulcerative colitis or Crohn's disease, or a healthy co-twin of an affected twin (not recorded which). This chain's CDR3 is CATSVDSGGVYNEQFF.